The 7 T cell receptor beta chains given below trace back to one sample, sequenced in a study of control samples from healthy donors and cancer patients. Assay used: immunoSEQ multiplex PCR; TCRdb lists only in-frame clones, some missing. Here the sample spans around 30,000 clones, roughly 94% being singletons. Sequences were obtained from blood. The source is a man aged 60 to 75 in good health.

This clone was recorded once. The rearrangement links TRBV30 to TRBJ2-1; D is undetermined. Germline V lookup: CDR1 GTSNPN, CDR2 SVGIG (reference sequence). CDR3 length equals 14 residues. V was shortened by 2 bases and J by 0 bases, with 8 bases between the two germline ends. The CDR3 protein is CAWSCSSSYNEQFF. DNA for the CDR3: TGTGCCTGGAGTTGTAGTTCCTCCTACAATGAGCAGTTCTTC.

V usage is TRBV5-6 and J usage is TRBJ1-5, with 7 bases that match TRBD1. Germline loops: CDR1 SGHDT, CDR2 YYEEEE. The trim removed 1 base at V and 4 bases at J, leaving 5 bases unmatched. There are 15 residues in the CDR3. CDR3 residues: CASSLWAGGNQPQHF. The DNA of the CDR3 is TGTGCCAGCAGCTTGTGGGCAGGGGGGAATCAGCCCCAGCATTTT.

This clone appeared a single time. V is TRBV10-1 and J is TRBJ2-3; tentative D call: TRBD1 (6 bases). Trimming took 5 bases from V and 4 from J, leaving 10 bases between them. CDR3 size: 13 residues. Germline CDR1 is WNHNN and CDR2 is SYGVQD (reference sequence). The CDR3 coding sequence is TGCGCCAGCAGTCGTCAGGGGTCAGATACGCAGTATTTT. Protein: CASSRQGSDTQYF.

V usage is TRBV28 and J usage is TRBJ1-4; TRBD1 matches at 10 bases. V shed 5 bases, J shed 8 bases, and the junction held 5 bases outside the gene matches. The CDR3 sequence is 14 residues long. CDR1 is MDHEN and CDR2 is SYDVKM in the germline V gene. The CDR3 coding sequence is TGTGCCAGCAGTCCGGGACAGGGGTGGGAAAAACTGTTTTTT. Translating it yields CASSPGQGWEKLFF.

In DNA, the CDR3 is TGTGCCAGTAGTCCACTACAGGAAAACTATGGCTACACCTTC. Protein product: CASSPLQENYGYTF. The chain links TRBV19 to TRBJ1-2, with D possibly being TRBD1 (5 bases). The CDR3 is made up of 14 amino acids. In germline, CDR1 is LNHDA, CDR2 SQIVND (reference sequence). Trimming stripped 5 bases from V and 2 bases from J, with 12 bases between.

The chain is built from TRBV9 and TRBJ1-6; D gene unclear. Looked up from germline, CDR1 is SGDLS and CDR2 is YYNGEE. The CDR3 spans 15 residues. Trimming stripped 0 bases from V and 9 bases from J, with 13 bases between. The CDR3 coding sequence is TGTGCCAGCAGCGTAGGCACGGGGATGGGTTCACCCCTCCACTTT. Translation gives CASSVGTGMGSPLHF.

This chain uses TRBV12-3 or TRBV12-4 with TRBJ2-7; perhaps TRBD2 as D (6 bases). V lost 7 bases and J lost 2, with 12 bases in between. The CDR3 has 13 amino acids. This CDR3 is CASKRDSTYEQYF. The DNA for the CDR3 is TGTGCCAGCAAACGGGACTCTACCTACGAGCAGTACTTC.